This is a list of T cell receptor beta chains from one sample in a study of shared clonotypes between healthy human individuals. The assay was immunoSEQ multiplex PCR, and TCRdb's table has in-frame clones only and misses some. The data hold about 1,500,000 clones, with over 95% observed a single time. Material for sequencing was naive CD4+ T cells sorted from blood. These receptors all come from a man aged 25-40 years in good health. The CDR3 runs from the conserved cysteine through the conserved F or W. The D gene is left open where the match is weak. Where a row states a size, it is once, few, many or the class of an expanded clone; other rows omit it.

>NA|TRBV11-2|TRBJ1-1|NA
TGTGCCAGCAGCTTAATAGCGGCAGGCGAGGCTTTCTTT
CASSLIAAGEAFF
>TRBD2|TRBV13|TRBJ2-1|NA
TGTGCCAGCAGCTTATCTCTACTAGCGGCGAACAATGAGCAGTTCTTC
CASSLSLLAANNEQFF
>NA|TRBV11-1|TRBJ1-3|NA
TGTGCCAGCAGCTTAGCCGAGATCTCTGGAAACACCATATATTTT
CASSLAEISGNTIYF
>NA|TRBV7-9|TRBJ1-2|NA
TGTGCCAGCAGCTTAGACCGGGACAAGTCTGGCTACACCTTC
CASSLDRDKSGYTF
>NA|TRBV6-5|TRBJ2-3|NA
TGTGCCAGCAGTTCCCCCGCGGGGCCCACAGATACGCAGTATTTT
CASSSPAGPTDTQYF
>NA|TRBV18|TRBJ2-2|NA
TGTGCCAGCTCACCAGGATCGGTGTATACCGGGGAGCTGTTTTTT
CASSPGSVYTGELFF
>TRBD1|TRBV19|TRBJ1-5|once
TGTGCCAGTAGTATTATTGGGGTAGGGACAGGGCATCAGCCCCAGCATTTT
CASSIIGVGTGHQPQHF
>TRBD2|TRBV28|TRBJ2-2|once
TGTGCCAGCAGTTCGGGGGGAGAGGGCACCGGGGAGCTGTTTTTT
CASSSGGEGTGELFF
>NA|TRBV2|TRBJ1-5|NA
TGTGCCAGCAGAGACTATAGCAATCAGCCCCAGCATTTT
CASRDYSNQPQHF
>NA|TRBV19|TRBJ1-3|once
TGTGCCAGTAGTCCGTCACGATCCTACCGCCTATATTTT
CASSPSRSYRLYF
>TRBD1|TRBV19|TRBJ1-2|NA
TGTGCCAGTAGCCAGACAGGGGGCGCGCGGGGCTACACCTTC
CASSQTGGARGYTF
>TRBD2|TRBV5-1|TRBJ2-1|once
TGCGCCACTAATTCTGGACTAGCGGGAACTGAGCAGTTCTTC
CATNSGLAGTEQFF
>NA|TRBV11-2|TRBJ2-7|NA
TGTGCCAGCAGCTTAGGGGAGGTTGCCTACGAGCAGTACTTC
CASSLGEVAYEQYF
>TRBD1|TRBV28|TRBJ1-2|once
TGTGCCAGCAGTCCGACAGGGTTTACGGGCTACACCTTC
CASSPTGFTGYTF
>TRBD2|TRBV5-1|TRBJ2-1|NA
TGCGCCAGCAGCGACGGACTAGGGGTGCATGAGCAGTTCTTC
CASSDGLGVHEQFF
>TRBD2|TRBV18|TRBJ2-5|NA
TGTGCCAGCTCACCAATGGCTAGCGGGTCGATAGTGGAGACCCAGTACTTC
CASSPMASGSIVETQYF
>NA|TRBV27|TRBJ2-1|NA
TGTGCCAGCAGTTTACGGGGGCCCGGTGAGCAGTTCTTC
CASSLRGPGEQFF
>NA|TRBV18|TRBJ2-7|NA
TGTGCCAGCTCACAGGACCTTTTCGAGCAGTACTTC
CASSQDLFEQYF
>NA|TRBV15|TRBJ1-5|NA
TGTGCCACCAGCAGAGTCGGGCGTCACTTGGGGCAGCCCCAGCATTTT
CATSRVGRHLGQPQHF
>NA|TRBV20-1|TRBJ2-5|once
TGCAGTGCTAGGTTAGAAGAGACCCAGTACTTC
CSARLEETQYF
>NA|TRBV30|TRBJ1-1|NA
TGTGCCTGGAGGTCCTGGCGGGGAAATACTGAAGCTTTCTTT
CAWRSWRGNTEAFF
>TRBD2|TRBV11-2|TRBJ2-1|NA
TGTGCCAGCAGCTTAGTCCCTAGCGGGAGGGTACTTTACAATGAGCAGTTCTTC
CASSLVPSGRVLYNEQFF
>TRBD1|TRBV11-2|TRBJ1-1|NA
TGTGCCAGCAGCCCGATCACAGGGGACACTGAAGCTTTCTTT
CASSPITGDTEAFF
>TRBD2|TRBV19|TRBJ2-7|NA
TGTGCCAGTGCCCGAGGCGGGGGATTATACTCCGAGCAGTACTTC
CASARGGGLYSEQYF
>NA|TRBV30|TRBJ2-2|NA
TGTGCCTGGACTTCAGGGTTTATCGGGGAGCTGTTTTTT
CAWTSGFIGELFF
>NA|TRBV6-5|TRBJ2-7|NA
TGTGCCAGCATCGCGAGGGGCAGGGGCTACGAGCAGTACTTC
CASIARGRGYEQYF
>TRBD1|TRBV5-4|TRBJ1-2|NA
TGTGCCAGCAGCCAGGACAGGAAGAGCGCAGATGGGGGCTACACCTTC
CASSQDRKSADGGYTF
>NA|TRBV7-2|TRBJ2-2|NA
TGTGCCAGCAGCTTATCCGGGGAGCTGTTTTTT
CASSLSGELFF
>NA|TRBV19|TRBJ2-5|once
TGTGCCAGTAGTGACAATACTTTGATAGAGACCCAGTACTTC
CASSDNTLIETQYF
>NA|TRBV27|TRBJ2-5|once
TGTGCCAGCAGTTTAGCAGGGTTTGGAGAGACCCAGTACTTC
CASSLAGFGETQYF
>NA|TRBV6-1|TRBJ1-1|NA
TGTGCCAGCAGTTCTTGGACAGCAGTGACTGAAGCTTTCTTT
CASSSWTAVTEAFF
>NA|TRBV14|TRBJ2-5|NA
TGTGCCAGCAGCCAGCCGAATCTAGGGGTAAAAGAGACCCAGTACTTC
CASSQPNLGVKETQYF
>TRBD2|TRBV7-2|TRBJ2-5|once
TGTGCCAGCAGCCCCAGACTAGCGGGAGCCAAGAGAACCCAGTACTTC
CASSPRLAGAKRTQYF
>TRBD2|TRBV7-9|TRBJ2-1|NA
TGTGCCAGCAGATCCAGCAGTAGCGGGAGGGGTTACAATGAGCAGTTCTTC
CASRSSSSGRGYNEQFF
>NA|TRBV9|TRBJ2-7|NA
TGTGCCAGCAGCGTAGCGGAGGGGGTCTACGAGCAGTACTTC
CASSVAEGVYEQYF
>NA|TRBV11-3|TRBJ2-2|NA
TGTGCCAGCAGCTTAGATGGGAGGACTGGAAACACCGGGGAGCTGTTTTTT
CASSLDGRTGNTGELFF
>TRBD1|TRBV27|TRBJ1-1|NA
TGTGCCAGCAGTTTGAGCCCACGGGACAGTATCAACACTGAAGCTTTCTTT
CASSLSPRDSINTEAFF
>TRBD1|TRBV11-3|TRBJ2-7|NA
TGTGCCAGCAGTCGGGACAGGAGCTCCTACGAGCAGTACTTC
CASSRDRSSYEQYF
>NA|TRBV2|TRBJ1-5|NA
TGTGCCATCCGGCGGTGGAGCAATCAGCCCCAGCATTTT
CAIRRWSNQPQHF
>NA|TRBV5-4|TRBJ2-5|NA
TGTGCCAGCAGCTCCAGACAGCAAGAGACCCAGTACTTC
CASSSRQQETQYF
>TRBD2|TRBV5-1|TRBJ2-7|NA
TGCGCCAGCAGCATGACGACTAGCGGCTACGAGCAGTACTTC
CASSMTTSGYEQYF
>NA|TRBV7-2|TRBJ2-4|NA
TGTGCCAGCAGCCCCCAGGGGGAGGGCATTCAGTACTTC
CASSPQGEGIQYF
>TRBD2|TRBV28|TRBJ2-7|NA
TGTGCCAGCAGTCCCCTAGATGCGGGAGTAGCCTACGAGCAGTACTTC
CASSPLDAGVAYEQYF
>TRBD1|TRBV4-1|TRBJ1-3|NA
TGCGCCAGCAGCCAAGTGACAGGGGGCTCTGGAAACACCATATATTTT
CASSQVTGGSGNTIYF
>TRBD2|TRBV7-3|TRBJ2-7|NA
TGTGCCAGCAGCCGCGGCCCAGCGGGACGTGAGGGTAGCTCCTACGAGCAGTACTTC
CASSRGPAGREGSSYEQYF
>TRBD2|TRBV5-1|TRBJ2-1|NA
TGCGCCAGCAGCTTGGCCGCGCTAGCGGGCTACAATGAGCAGTTCTTC
CASSLAALAGYNEQFF
>NA|TRBV5-6|TRBJ1-1|NA
TGTGCCAGCAGCTTGGAGCTGGTCGGGGGCACTGAAGCTTTCTTT
CASSLELVGGTEAFF
>NA|TRBV11-3|TRBJ2-1|NA
TGTGCCAGCAGCTTAGAGGGAACCGGGCAGTTCTTC
CASSLEGTGQFF
>TRBD2|TRBV7-8|TRBJ2-1|NA
TGTGCCAGCAGCTTTCCCCTAGGACTAGCGGGTGGGTATAGTTACAATGAGCAGTTCTTC
CASSFPLGLAGGYSYNEQFF
>TRBD2|TRBV27|TRBJ2-7|NA
TGTGCCAGCAGTTTGGGCCCCCTAGCGGGAGATAAGGAGCAGTACTTC
CASSLGPLAGDKEQYF
>NA|TRBV30|TRBJ2-1|NA
TGTGCCTGGAACGTGGGGGTTAACTACAATGAGCAGTTCTTC
CAWNVGVNYNEQFF
>NA|TRBV7-2|TRBJ2-7|NA
TGTGCCAGCAGCTTGAGGGGTTCCTACGAGCAGTACTTC
CASSLRGSYEQYF
>NA|TRBV7-2|TRBJ1-5|NA
TGTGCCAGCAGCTTAGCCGGCGCAGGCTATCAGCCCCAGCATTTT
CASSLAGAGYQPQHF
>TRBD1|TRBV2|TRBJ2-2|NA
TGTGCCAGCAGGGCAGACAGGGTGGGCACCGGGGAGCTGTTTTTT
CASRADRVGTGELFF